This record concerns one T cell receptor (beta chain) sequence. These data originate in a study of blood T cell repertoires in COVID-19. Background on the study: The samples span acute and convalescent COVID-19 from the United States, Italy and Spain.

Produced via immunoSEQ multiplex PCR; TCRdb's table is partial and in-frame only. The sample has over 130,000 clones; almost 85% are singletons. V lost 2 bases and J lost 2, with 3 bases in between. The length of the CDR3 is 12 residues. Germline V gene lookup returns CDR1 SEHNR and CDR2 FQNEAQ (reference sequence). The sample comprised PBMCs or T cells enriched from blood (not recorded which). This chain connects TRBV7-9 to TRBJ1-2; D gene ambiguous. This TCR came from a woman in her fifties or sixties with acute COVID-19. CDR3 protein: CASSLQNYGYTF. CDR3 DNA sequence: TGTGCCAGCAGCTTACAGAACTATGGCTACACCTTC.